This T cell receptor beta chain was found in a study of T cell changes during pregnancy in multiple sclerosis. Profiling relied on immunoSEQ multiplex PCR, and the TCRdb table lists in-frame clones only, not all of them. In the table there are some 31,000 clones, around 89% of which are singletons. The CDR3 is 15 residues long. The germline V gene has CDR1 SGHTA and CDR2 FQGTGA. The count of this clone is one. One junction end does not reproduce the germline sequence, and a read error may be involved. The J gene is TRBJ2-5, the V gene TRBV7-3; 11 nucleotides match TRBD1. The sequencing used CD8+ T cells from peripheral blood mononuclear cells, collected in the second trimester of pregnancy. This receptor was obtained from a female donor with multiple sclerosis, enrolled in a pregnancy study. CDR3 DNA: TGTGCCAGCAGCCTAACCGGGACAGGGGGAGAGACCCAGTACTTC. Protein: CASSLTGTGGETQYF.